This T cell receptor (beta chain) was recovered during a study of response to subunit inactivated influenza vaccine. Broader study findings: The authors offered the suggestion that each seasonal influenza vaccination recruits few new T cells.

In regard to this clonotype: Its matching antigen is unknown.

Via MiXCR, TCRdb re-called the RT-PCR reads, giving one row per CDR3 protein. The data hold 450,000 to 500,000 distinct CDR3 sequences, with about 10% observed a single time. CDR1 and CDR2 (germline): MGHDK, SYGVNS. This CDR3 has 15 residues. Trimming left V 4 bases short and J 3 bases short, with 14 bases between. The sample in question was PBMCs from blood, obtained roughly 48 days after vaccination. V gene TRBV25-1 combines with J gene TRBJ2-3; D ambiguous. This TCR derives from a man aged 45-60 years who received an inactivated influenza vaccine. Here the CDR3 reads CASSASGMGTDTQYF. The CDR3 DNA reads TGTGCCAGCAGTGCCTCCGGAATGGGGACAGATACGCAGTATTTT. Using reference TRBV25-1 and TRBJ2-3 for the parts outside the CDR3, the full variable domain is EADIYQTPRYLVIGTGKKITLECSQTMGHDKMYWYQQDPGMELHLIHYSYGVNSTEKGDLSSESTVSRIRTEHFPLTLESARPSHTSQYLCASSASGMGTDTQYFGPGTRLTVL.